One and the same sample provided the 17 T cell receptor beta chains below, sequenced in a study of T cell repertoires in cytomegalovirus infection. TCRdb ran MiXCR on the reads and lists one entry per CDR3 protein. The table has about 240,000 distinct CDR3 sequences, 5% to 8.5% seen once. Material for sequencing was PBMCs. These receptors all come from a human donor in good health (CMV status not recorded). Some clones in this sample may be carry-over from other donors' samples.

This chain connects TRBV7-2 to TRBJ1-1; D is unresolved. Germline V gene data show CDR1 as SGHTA and CDR2 as FQGNSA. V was cut by 5 bases and J by 1 base, with 14 bases left in between. The CDR3 is 15 amino acids. CDR3 protein: CASSPAGRKNTEAFF. The CDR3 region has the DNA TGTGCCAGCAGCCCAGCGGGTCGCAAGAACACTGAAGCTTTCTTT.

This clonotype came up many times. The CDR3 region has the DNA TGTGCCATAGCAAGTTGGACTAGCGGGGGGTCGAACCAAGAGACCCAGTACTTC. It codes for CAIASWTSGGSNQETQYF. The chain recombines TRBV2 with TRBJ2-5; 14 bases are a match to TRBD2. V lost 10 bases to trimming and J lost 0 bases; unmatched junction nucleotides: 13. CDR1 and CDR2 (germline): SNHLY, FYNNEI. The CDR3 runs 18 residues.

The genes are TRBV10-2 and TRBJ1-2, with unresolved D. The V gene lost 9 bases and the J gene lost 5 bases, with 13 bases spanning the gap. There are 12 residues in the CDR3. Germline CDR1 reads WSHSY; CDR2 reads SAAADI. The CDR3 region is CASNKGGYGYTF. For the CDR3, the DNA is TGCGCCAGTAACAAAGGTGGTTATGGCTACACCTTC.

This clonotype came up a few times. The chain employs TRBV29-1 and TRBJ1-1, with 7 bases aligning to TRBD1. The CDR3 totals 12 residues. CDR1 and CDR2 from the germline V gene are SQVTM and ANQGSEA. After removal of 5 bases from V and 5 bases from J, the junction contained 5 bases not matched to a gene. This chain's CDR3 is CSVLPGGTEAFF. As DNA, the CDR3 is TGCAGCGTTTTGCCAGGGGGAACTGAAGCTTTCTTT.

This clonotype was detected many times. The chain is built from TRBV20-1 and TRBJ1-6; D gene unclear. Germline V CDR1 and CDR2: DFQATT, SNEGSKA (reference sequence). The V end was cut by 3 bases, the J end by 6 bases, with 9 bases between. The CDR3 sequence is 13 residues long. CDR3 coding DNA: TGCAGTGCTAGTGATTCTTTTAATTCACCCCTCCACTTT. Amino acid sequence: CSASDSFNSPLHF.

The V gene is TRBV7-2, the J gene TRBJ1-1; TRBD1 might be the D (6 bases). Germline V gene lookup returns CDR1 SGHTA and CDR2 FQGNSA. Trimming removed 2 bases from V and 9 bases from J, with 19 bases in between. The CDR3 extends over 15 amino acids. In DNA form, the CDR3 reads TGTGCCAGCAGCTTAAGAACCGGGGGCAACGGAAAAGCTTTCTTT. The encoded protein is CASSLRTGGNGKAFF.

This clonotype has a count of ten or more. The chain uses TRBV15 and TRBJ1-3; D possibly corresponds to TRBD1 (6 bases). Germline V lookup: CDR1 LNHNV, CDR2 YYDKDF (reference sequence). V gave up 9 bases and J gave up 0 bases, with 21 bases separating them. The CDR3 totals 17 residues. CDR3 residues: CATKGGSALNSGNTIYF. CDR3 coding DNA: TGTGCCACGAAAGGGGGTTCAGCCTTAAACTCTGGAAACACCATATATTTT.

This clonotype was picked up many times. V and J are TRBV20-1 and TRBJ2-5, with TRBD2 identical over 8 bases. The CDR3 sequence is 13 residues long. Trimming cost V 1 base and J 3 bases; bases outside gene matches: 1. The germline V gene encodes CDR1 DFQATT and CDR2 SNEGSKA (reference sequence). The CDR3 region has the DNA TGCAGTGCTAGAGTACTAGCGGAAGAGACCCAGTACTTC. It encodes CSARVLAEETQYF.

This clonotype was detected ten times or more. CDR3 region: CASSFNTGLTNEKLFF. In nucleotides, the CDR3 is TGTGCCAGCAGTTTCAACACAGGGCTGACTAATGAAAAACTGTTTTTT. This rearrangement joins TRBV28 to TRBJ1-4, with a possible D match to TRBD1 (6 bases). The CDR3 length is 16 residues. From germline, CDR1 is MDHEN and CDR2 SYDVKM. V dropped 3 bases and J dropped 2 bases, with 13 bases sitting between them.

The V and J genes are TRBV20-1 and TRBJ2-3; the match to TRBD2 covers 13 bases. The trim removed 1 base at V and 11 bases at J, leaving 6 bases unmatched. The CDR3 is made up of 14 amino acids. CDR1 is DFQATT, CDR2 SNEGSKA, per germline (reference sequence). CDR3 DNA sequence: TGCAGTGCTAGAGCCGGGACTAGCGGGGCGAGGCAGTATTTT. This translates into CSARAGTSGARQYF.

This clonotype has a count of ten or more. CDR3: CASSPRDRGRLEQYF. In nucleotides, the CDR3 is TGTGCCAGCAGTCCCAGGGACAGGGGGCGACTCGAGCAGTACTTC. This chain uses TRBV6-2 or TRBV6-3 with TRBJ2-7; 12 nucleotides align to TRBD1. The CDR3 extends over 15 amino acids. V dropped 5 bases and J dropped 6; count of bases not matched to a gene: 8. In germline, CDR1 is MNHEY, CDR2 SVGEGT.

This clonotype has a handful of counts. The chain employs TRBV20-1 and TRBJ2-1, with 16 bases identical to TRBD2. CDR3 length: 16 residues. The J segment lost 2 bases and the V segment lost 4 bases, leaving 2 bases of the junction unmatched. Germline CDR1 is DFQATT and CDR2 is SNEGSKA (reference sequence). In DNA form, the CDR3 reads TGCAGTGCTACCGGGACTAGCGGGGGGGCCTACAATGAGCAGTTCTTC. Amino acids: CSATGTSGGAYNEQFF.

The sample holds many counts of this clonotype. The genes are TRBV20-1 and TRBJ2-5, with 10 bases lining up with TRBD1. This CDR3 is built from 14 residues. Germline CDR1 is DFQATT and CDR2 is SNEGSKA (reference sequence). J gave up 3 bases and V 6 bases, and 7 bases lay outside the gene matches. CDR3 sequence reads: CSALPGTGEETQYF. CDR3 coding DNA: TGCAGTGCCTTGCCCGGGACAGGGGAAGAGACCCAGTACTTC.

This clonotype was detected many times. This sequence joins TRBV12-3 or TRBV12-4 and TRBJ2-7, with D possibly being TRBD2 (5 bases). V lost 3 bases and J 3 bases, leaving 18 bases between the germline ends. The CDR3 is 16 residues long. The CDR3 spells CASSFSLGSAGYEQYF. The CDR3 nucleotides are TGTGCCAGCAGTTTCTCTCTTGGTTCCGCGGGCTACGAGCAGTACTTC.

This clonotype was counted at least ten times. The chain's CDR3 is CASSDFSLDEQFF. The CDR3 coding sequence is TGTGCCAGCAGTGATTTTAGCTTGGATGAGCAGTTCTTC. This chain joins TRBV25-1 and TRBJ2-1; D gene ambiguous. V was pared by 3 bases and J by 8 bases, with 11 bases between. This CDR3 has 13 amino acids. Germline CDR1 and CDR2: MGHDK and SYGVNS. Variable domain in full (rest from reference TRBV25-1 and TRBJ2-1): EADIYQTPRYLVIGTGKKITLECSQTMGHDKMYWYQQDPGMELHLIHYSYGVNSTEKGDLSSESTVSRIRTEHFPLTLESARPSHTSQYLCASSDFSLDEQFFGPGTRLTVL.

This clonotype was observed a few times. The CDR3 DNA is TGCAGTGCTATTCGTCGGACAGGGACCCAAGAGACCCAGTACTTC. Translation gives CSAIRRTGTQETQYF. The gene calls are TRBV20-1 and TRBJ2-5, with 8 nucleotides matching TRBD1. In germline, CDR1 is DFQATT, CDR2 SNEGSKA (reference sequence). V shed 4 bases and J 1 base; nucleotides not matched to a gene: 8. This CDR3 contains 15 residues.

This clonotype was seen at least ten times. The J gene is TRBJ2-5, the V gene TRBV5-8; D ambiguous. This CDR3 contains 12 residues. Trimming cost V 1 base and J 2 bases, with 3 bases left between them. Germline values: CDR1 SGHTS, CDR2 YDEGEE. CDR3 sequence reads: CASSLTQETQYF. Written as DNA, the CDR3 is TGTGCCAGCAGCTTGACTCAAGAGACCCAGTACTTC.